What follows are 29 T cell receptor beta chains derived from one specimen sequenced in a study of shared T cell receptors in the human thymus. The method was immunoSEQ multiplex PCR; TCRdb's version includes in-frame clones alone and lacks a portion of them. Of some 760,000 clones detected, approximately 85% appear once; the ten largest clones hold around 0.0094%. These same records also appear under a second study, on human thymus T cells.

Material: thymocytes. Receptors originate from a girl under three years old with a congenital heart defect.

CDR3 coding DNA: TGTGCCAGCAGCGAAGAAACTGGACAGGACAACACTGAAGCTTTCTTT. It translates to CASSEETGQDNTEAFF. The chain uses TRBV5-5 and TRBJ1-1; 7 nucleotides agree with TRBD1. The CDR3 has 16 residues. With V trimmed by 4 bases and J by 2 bases, 11 bases remained unmatched. Germline loops: CDR1 SGHKS, CDR2 YYEKEE (reference sequence).

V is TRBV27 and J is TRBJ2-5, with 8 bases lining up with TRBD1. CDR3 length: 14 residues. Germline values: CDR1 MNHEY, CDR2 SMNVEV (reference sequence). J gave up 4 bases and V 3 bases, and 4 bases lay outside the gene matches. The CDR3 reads CASSFTGQGETQYF. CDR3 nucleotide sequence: TGTGCCAGCAGTTTTACTGGACAGGGAGAGACCCAGTACTTC.

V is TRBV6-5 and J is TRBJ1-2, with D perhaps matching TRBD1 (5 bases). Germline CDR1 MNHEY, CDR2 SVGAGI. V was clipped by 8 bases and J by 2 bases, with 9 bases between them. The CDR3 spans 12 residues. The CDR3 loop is CASWSGNYGYTF. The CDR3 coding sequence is TGTGCCAGCTGGTCAGGGAACTATGGCTACACCTTC.

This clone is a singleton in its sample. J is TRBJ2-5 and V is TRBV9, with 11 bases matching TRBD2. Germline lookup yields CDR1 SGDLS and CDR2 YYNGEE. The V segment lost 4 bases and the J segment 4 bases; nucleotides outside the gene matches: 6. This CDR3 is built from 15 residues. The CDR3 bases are TGTGCCAGCAGCCCCACCGGGACTAGCGGAGAGACCCAGTACTTC. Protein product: CASSPTGTSGETQYF.

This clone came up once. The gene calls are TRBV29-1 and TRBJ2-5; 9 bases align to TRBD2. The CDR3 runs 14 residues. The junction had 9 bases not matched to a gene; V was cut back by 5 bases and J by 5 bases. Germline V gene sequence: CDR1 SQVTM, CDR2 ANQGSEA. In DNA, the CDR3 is TGCAGCGTTATTTGGCGGGGGGGCAGGGAGACCCAGTACTTC. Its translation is CSVIWRGGRETQYF.

The CDR3 nucleotides are TGTGCCAGCTCACCAAATAAAGAGACCCAGTACTTC. Its protein product is CASSPNKETQYF. This sequence joins TRBV18 and TRBJ2-5; D ambiguous. This CDR3 region has 12 residues. Per germline, CDR1 KGHSH and CDR2 LQKENI. V was clipped by 2 bases and J by 3 bases, with 4 bases between them.

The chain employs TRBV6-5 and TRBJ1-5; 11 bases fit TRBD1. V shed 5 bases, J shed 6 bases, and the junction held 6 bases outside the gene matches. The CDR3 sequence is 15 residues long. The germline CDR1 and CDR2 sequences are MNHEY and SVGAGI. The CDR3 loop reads CASSAGQGASQPQHF. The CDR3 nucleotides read TGTGCCAGCAGTGCCGGACAGGGGGCATCTCAGCCCCAGCATTTT.

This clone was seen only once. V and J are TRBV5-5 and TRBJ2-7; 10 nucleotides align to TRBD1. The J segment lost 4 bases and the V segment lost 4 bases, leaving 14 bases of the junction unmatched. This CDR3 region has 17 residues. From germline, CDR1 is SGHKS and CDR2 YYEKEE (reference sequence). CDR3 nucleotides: TGTGCCAGCAGCGGTGCCGGGACAGGGGTCCCCAGGTACGAGCAGTACTTC. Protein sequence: CASSGAGTGVPRYEQYF.

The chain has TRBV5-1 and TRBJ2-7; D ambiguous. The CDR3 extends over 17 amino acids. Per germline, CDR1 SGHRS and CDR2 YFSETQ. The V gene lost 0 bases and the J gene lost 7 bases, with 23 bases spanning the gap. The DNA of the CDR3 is TGCGCCAGCAGCTTGGCCCTTGGTTGGAGACGAACGGTGGAGCAGTACTTC. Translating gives CASSLALGWRRTVEQYF.

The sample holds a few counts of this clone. The CDR3 loop reads CAWNEGGAGETQYF. The CDR3, as DNA: TGTGCCTGGAACGAGGGCGGCGCCGGGGAGACCCAGTACTTC. The genes are TRBV30 and TRBJ2-5; a possible D gene is TRBD2 (5 bases). The CDR3 loop spans 14 amino acids. From germline, CDR1 is GTSNPN and CDR2 SVGIG (reference sequence). Between the trimmed V and J ends, which lost 4 bases and 5 bases, there was a span of 17 bases.

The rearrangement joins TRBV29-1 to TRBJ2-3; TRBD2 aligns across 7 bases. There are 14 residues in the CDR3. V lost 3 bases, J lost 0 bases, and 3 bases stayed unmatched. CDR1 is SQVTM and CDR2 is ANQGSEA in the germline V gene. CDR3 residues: CSVDNGGSTDTQYF. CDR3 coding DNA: TGCAGCGTTGACAACGGGGGGAGCACAGATACGCAGTATTTT.

This CDR3 reads CASSSQRGGLSSTDTQYF. CDR3 bases: TGTGCCAGCAGCTCACAGCGGGGGGGCCTCTCTAGCACAGATACGCAGTATTTT. V gene TRBV5-6 combines with J gene TRBJ2-3; 10 bases line up with TRBD2. Germline CDR1 SGHDT, CDR2 YYEEEE. The CDR3 length is 18 residues. Losses at the gene ends were 3 bases for V and 0 bases for J; bases not matched to a gene: 10.

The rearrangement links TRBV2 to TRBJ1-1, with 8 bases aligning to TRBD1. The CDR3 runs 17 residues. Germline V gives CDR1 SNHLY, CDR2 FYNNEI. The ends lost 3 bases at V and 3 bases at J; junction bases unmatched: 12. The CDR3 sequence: CASSDLRRQGWDTEAFF. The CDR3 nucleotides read TGTGCCAGCAGTGACCTCAGGAGACAGGGGTGGGACACTGAAGCTTTCTTT.

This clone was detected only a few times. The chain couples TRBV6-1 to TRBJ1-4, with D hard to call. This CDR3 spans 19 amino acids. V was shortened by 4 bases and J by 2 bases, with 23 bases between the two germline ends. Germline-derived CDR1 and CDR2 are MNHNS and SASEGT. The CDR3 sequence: CASSARPRVGFRTNEKLFF. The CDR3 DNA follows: TGTGCCAGCAGTGCCCGCCCGAGGGTGGGTTTCAGGACTAATGAAAAACTGTTTTTT.

CDR3 residues: CASSYFSGRSSYEQYF. CDR3 sequence (DNA): TGTGCCAGCAGTTACTTTAGCGGGAGGTCCTCCTACGAGCAGTACTTC. The rearrangement joins TRBV6-7 to TRBJ2-7; 10 bases map to TRBD2. TRBV6-7 is an ORF; its function is uncertain. The CDR3 is made up of 16 amino acids. V shed 1 base and J 0 bases; nucleotides not matched to a gene: 3.

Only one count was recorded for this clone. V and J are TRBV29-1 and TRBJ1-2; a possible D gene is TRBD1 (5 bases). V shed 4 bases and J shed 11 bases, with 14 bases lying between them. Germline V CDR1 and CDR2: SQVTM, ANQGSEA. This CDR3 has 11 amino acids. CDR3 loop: CSVGGEGRYTF. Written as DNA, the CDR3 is TGCAGCGTTGGAGGGGAGGGGAGGTACACCTTC.

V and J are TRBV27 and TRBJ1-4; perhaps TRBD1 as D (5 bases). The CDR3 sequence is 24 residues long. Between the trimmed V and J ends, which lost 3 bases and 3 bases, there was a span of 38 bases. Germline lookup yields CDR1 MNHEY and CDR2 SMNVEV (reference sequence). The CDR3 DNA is TGTGCCAGCAGTTTCCGGGCTAGGAGTCAAGACGGTCTGGAGGGGCAATTACCTAATGAAAAACTGTTTTTT. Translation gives CASSFRARSQDGLEGQLPNEKLFF.

The CDR3 here is CASSLVGRNTEAFF. The CDR3 DNA sequence: TGTGCCAGCAGCTTAGTAGGGAGGAACACTGAAGCTTTCTTT. The genes are TRBV7-9 and TRBJ1-1; D is ambiguous. Germline V gene data show CDR1 as SEHNR and CDR2 as FQNEAQ (reference sequence). CDR3 length: 14 residues. V was clipped by 1 base and J by 1 base, with 7 bases between them.

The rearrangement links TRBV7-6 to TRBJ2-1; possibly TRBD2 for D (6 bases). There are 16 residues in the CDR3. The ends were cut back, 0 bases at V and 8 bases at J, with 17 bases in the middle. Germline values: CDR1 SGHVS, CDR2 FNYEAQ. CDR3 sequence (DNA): TGTGCCAGCAGCTTAGCGCACCCTCGCGGGGAAGATGAGCAGTTCTTC. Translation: CASSLAHPRGEDEQFF. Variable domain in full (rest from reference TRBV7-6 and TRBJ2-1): GAGVSQSPRYKVTKRGQDVALRCDPISGHVSLYWYRQALGQGPEFLTYFNYEAQQDKSGLPNDRFSAERPEGSISTLTIQRTEQRDSAMYRCASSLAHPRGEDEQFFGPGTRLTVL.

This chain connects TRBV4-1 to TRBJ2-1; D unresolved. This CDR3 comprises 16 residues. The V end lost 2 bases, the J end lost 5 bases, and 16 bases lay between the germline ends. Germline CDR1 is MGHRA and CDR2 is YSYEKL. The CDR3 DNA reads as TGCGCCAGCAGCCAACTCGACAACAAACCAAACAATGAGCAGTTCTTC. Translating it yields CASSQLDNKPNNEQFF.

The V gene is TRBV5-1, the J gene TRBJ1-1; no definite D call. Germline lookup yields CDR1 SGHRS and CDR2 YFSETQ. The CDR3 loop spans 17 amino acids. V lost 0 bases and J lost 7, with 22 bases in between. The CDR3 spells CASSLGSRGVGPNEAFF. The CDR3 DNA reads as TGCGCCAGCAGCTTGGGGTCGCGAGGCGTCGGTCCAAATGAAGCTTTCTTT.

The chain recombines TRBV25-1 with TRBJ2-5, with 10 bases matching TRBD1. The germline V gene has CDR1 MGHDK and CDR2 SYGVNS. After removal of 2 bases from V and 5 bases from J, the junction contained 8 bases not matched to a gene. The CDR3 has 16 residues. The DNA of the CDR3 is TGTGCCAGCAGTGAACCCGGGACAGGGGTATACGAGACCCAGTACTTC. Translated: CASSEPGTGVYETQYF.

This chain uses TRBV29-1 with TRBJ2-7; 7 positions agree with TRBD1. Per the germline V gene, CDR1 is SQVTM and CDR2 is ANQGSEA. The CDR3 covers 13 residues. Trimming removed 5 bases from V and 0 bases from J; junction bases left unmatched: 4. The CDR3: CSVLGQYSYEQYF. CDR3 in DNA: TGCAGCGTTCTGGGACAGTACTCCTACGAGCAGTACTTC.

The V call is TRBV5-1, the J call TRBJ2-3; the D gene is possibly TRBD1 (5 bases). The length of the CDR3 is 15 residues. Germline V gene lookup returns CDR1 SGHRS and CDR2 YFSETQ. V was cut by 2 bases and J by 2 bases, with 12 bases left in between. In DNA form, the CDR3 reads TGCGCCAGCAGCTTCCCTGACAGTCCCACAGATACGCAGTATTTT. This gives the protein CASSFPDSPTDTQYF.

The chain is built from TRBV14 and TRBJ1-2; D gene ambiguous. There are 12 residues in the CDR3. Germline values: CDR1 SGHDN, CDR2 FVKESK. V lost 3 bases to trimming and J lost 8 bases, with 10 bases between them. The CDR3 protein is CASSHISRGYTF. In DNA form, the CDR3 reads TGTGCCAGCAGCCATATCTCTCGGGGCTACACCTTC.

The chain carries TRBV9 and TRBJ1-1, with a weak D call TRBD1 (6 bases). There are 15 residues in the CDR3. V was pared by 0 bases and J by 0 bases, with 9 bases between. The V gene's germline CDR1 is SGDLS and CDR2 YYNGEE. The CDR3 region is CASSVAQGLNTEAFF. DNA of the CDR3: TGTGCCAGCAGCGTAGCCCAGGGGCTGAACACTGAAGCTTTCTTT.

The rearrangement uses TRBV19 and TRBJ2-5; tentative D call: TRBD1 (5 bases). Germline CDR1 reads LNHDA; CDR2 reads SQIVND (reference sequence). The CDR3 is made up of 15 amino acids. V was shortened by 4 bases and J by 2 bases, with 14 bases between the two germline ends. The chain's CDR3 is CASSNRGREQETQYF. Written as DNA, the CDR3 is TGTGCCAGTAGTAATAGAGGCAGGGAACAAGAGACCCAGTACTTC.

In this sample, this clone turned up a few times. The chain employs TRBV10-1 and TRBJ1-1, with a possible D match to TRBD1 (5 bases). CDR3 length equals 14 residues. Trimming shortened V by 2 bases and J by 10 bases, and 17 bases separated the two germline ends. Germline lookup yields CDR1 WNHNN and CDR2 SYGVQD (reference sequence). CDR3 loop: CASSEDRNRRGAFF. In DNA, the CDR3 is TGCGCCAGCAGTGAGGATCGCAACAGGCGAGGAGCTTTCTTT.

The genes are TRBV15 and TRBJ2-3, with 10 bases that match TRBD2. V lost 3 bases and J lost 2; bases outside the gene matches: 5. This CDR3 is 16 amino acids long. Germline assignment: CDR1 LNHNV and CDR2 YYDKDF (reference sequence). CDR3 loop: CATSRAGTSATDTQYF. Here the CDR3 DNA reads TGTGCCACCAGCAGGGCCGGGACTAGCGCCACAGATACGCAGTATTTT. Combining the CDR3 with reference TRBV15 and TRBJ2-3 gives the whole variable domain DAMVIQNPRYQVTQFGKPVTLSCSQTLNHNVMYWYQQKSSQAPKLLFHYYDKDFNNEADTPDNFQSRRPNTSFCFLDIRSPGLGDTAMYLCATSRAGTSATDTQYFGPGTRLTVL.